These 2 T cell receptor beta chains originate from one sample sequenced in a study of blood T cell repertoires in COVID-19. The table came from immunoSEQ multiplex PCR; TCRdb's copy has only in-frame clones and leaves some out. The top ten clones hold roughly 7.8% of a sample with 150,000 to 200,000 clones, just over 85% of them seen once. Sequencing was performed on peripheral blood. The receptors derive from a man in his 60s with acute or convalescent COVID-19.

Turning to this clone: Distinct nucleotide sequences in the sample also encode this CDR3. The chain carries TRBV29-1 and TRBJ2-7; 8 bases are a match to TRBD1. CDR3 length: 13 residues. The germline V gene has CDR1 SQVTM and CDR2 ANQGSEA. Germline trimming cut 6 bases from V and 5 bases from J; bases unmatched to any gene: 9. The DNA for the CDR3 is TGCAGCGTAACCGGACAGGGCCTCGACGAGCAGTACTTC. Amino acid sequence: CSVTGQGLDEQYF.

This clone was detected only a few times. For the CDR3, the DNA is TGTGCCAGCAGCCAAGAAGATAGGGGATTTCACTATGGCTACACCTTC. This encodes CASSQEDRGFHYGYTF. The rearrangement uses TRBV14 and TRBJ1-2; tentatively, D is TRBD1 (5 bases). Trimming shortened V by 0 bases and J by 3 bases, and 14 bases separated the two germline ends. Germline V gives CDR1 SGHDN, CDR2 FVKESK. There are 16 residues in the CDR3.